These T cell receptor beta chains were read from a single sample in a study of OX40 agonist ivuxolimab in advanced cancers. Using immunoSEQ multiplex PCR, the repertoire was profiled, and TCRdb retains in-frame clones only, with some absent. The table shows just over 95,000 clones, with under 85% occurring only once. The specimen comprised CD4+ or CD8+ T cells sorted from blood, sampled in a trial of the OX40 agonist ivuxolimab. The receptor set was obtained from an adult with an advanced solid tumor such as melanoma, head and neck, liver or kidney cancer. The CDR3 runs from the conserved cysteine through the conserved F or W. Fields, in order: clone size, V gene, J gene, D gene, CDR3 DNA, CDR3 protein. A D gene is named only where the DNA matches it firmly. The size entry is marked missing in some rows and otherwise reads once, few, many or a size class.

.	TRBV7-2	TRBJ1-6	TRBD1	TGTGCCAGCAGCTTAATGGGACAGGGGAATTCACCCCTCCACTTT	CASSLMGQGNSPLHF
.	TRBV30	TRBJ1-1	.	TGTGCCTGGAGTCTCACCTGGGCAGCGAACACTGAAGCTTTCTTT	CAWSLTWAANTEAFF
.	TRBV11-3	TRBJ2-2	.	TGTGCCAGCAGCCCAGGACAGATAGGAAACACCGGGGAGCTGTTTTTT	CASSPGQIGNTGELFF
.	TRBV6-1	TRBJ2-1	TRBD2	TGTGCCAGCAGTGTTGGCGGGAGGGCGCGCAATGAGCAGTTCTTC	CASSVGGRARNEQFF
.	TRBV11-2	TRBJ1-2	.	TGTGCCAGCAGCGTAGGCGGGGCCTATGGCTACACCTTC	CASSVGGAYGYTF
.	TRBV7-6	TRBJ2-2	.	TGTGCCAGCAGCTCAATTCTCGGGGAGCTGTTTTTT	CASSSILGELFF
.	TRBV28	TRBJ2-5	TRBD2	TGTGCCAGCGGACCTTCGGGACTAGCGGCCTTGTACCAAGAGACCCAGTACTTC	CASGPSGLAALYQETQYF
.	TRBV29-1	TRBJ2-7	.	TGCAGCGCCGCACACCCGACTCTTGAGCAGTACTTC	CSAAHPTLEQYF
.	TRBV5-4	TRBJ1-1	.	TGTGCCAGCAGCCCGCAACAGAACACTGAAGCTTTCTTT	CASSPQQNTEAFF
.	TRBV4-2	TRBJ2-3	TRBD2	TGTGCCAGCAGCCAACCCGGGGCTAGCGGCGGTAGCACAGATACGCAGTATTTT	CASSQPGASGGSTDTQYF
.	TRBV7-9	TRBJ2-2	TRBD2	TGTGCCAGCGCTAGCGGGAATGCCGGGGAGCTGTTTTTT	CASASGNAGELFF
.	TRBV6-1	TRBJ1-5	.	TGCGCCAGCAGTGAAGCGGGGTACGACAATCAGCCCCAGCATTTT	CASSEAGYDNQPQHF
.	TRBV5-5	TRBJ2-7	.	TGTGCCAGCAGCTTGGAACAGGTCTCGTTCTACGAGCAGTACTTC	CASSLEQVSFYEQYF
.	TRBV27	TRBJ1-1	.	TGTGCCAGCAGTTTGGGGGTATTGAACACTGAAGCTTTCTTT	CASSLGVLNTEAFF
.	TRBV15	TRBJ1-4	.	TGTGCCACCAGCAGTGGGGGGGATGGTGAAAAACTGTTTTTT	CATSSGGDGEKLFF
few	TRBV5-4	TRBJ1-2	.	TGTGCCAGCAGCTTGGCCGGGGACTATGGCTACACCTTC	CASSLAGDYGYTF
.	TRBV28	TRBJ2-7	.	TGTGCCAGCAGTCCCCTAGCGATAACCTACGAGCAGTACTTC	CASSPLAITYEQYF
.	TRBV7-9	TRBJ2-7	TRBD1	TGTGCCAGCAGCTTCCCCGGGACAGGGTACCACGAGCAGTACTTC	CASSFPGTGYHEQYF
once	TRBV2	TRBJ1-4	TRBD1	TGTGCCAGCAGTGAATCCAGGGGGCGTGAAAAACTGTTTTTT	CASSESRGREKLFF
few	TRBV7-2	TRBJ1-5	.	TGTGCCAGCAGCCTTGGCCCTCTCCAGGATCAGCCCCAGCATTTT	CASSLGPLQDQPQHF
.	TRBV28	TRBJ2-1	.	TGTGCCAGCAGTTTATCCTCTGGGGAGTATTTTGGAGGAGAGCAGTTCTTC	CASSLSSGEYFGGEQFF
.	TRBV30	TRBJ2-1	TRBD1	TGTGCCTGGACCGGGACAGGGGAGCAGTTCTTC	CAWTGTGEQFF
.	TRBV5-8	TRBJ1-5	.	TGTGCCAGCAGCTACTTCAACGGTGGGCCCCAGCATTTT	CASSYFNGGPQHF